This T cell receptor beta chain appears in the sequencing data of a study of naive and memory T cell subsets. In this sample, this clonotype turned up a few times. Both TRBC1 and TRBC2 were covered by a beta constant-region primer of two equimolar oligonucleotides. Each CDR3 protein gets one entry after TCRdb re-called the UMI-ligation and nested PCR reads with MiXCR. The sample lists tens of thousands of distinct CDR3 sequences; around 13% were seen once. Per germline, CDR1 MGHRA and CDR2 YSYEKL. CDR3 length: 15 residues. Trimming took 4 bases from V and 3 from J, leaving 16 bases between them. The chain employs TRBV4-1 and TRBJ2-7, with TRBD2 as a possible D gene (5 bases). The TCR comes from a human donor in good health. Input material: central memory CD4+ T cells from blood. The CDR3 reads CASSPRRYGDYEQYF. The CDR3, as DNA: TGCGCCAGCAGCCCAAGAAGGTACGGGGACTACGAGCAGTACTTC.